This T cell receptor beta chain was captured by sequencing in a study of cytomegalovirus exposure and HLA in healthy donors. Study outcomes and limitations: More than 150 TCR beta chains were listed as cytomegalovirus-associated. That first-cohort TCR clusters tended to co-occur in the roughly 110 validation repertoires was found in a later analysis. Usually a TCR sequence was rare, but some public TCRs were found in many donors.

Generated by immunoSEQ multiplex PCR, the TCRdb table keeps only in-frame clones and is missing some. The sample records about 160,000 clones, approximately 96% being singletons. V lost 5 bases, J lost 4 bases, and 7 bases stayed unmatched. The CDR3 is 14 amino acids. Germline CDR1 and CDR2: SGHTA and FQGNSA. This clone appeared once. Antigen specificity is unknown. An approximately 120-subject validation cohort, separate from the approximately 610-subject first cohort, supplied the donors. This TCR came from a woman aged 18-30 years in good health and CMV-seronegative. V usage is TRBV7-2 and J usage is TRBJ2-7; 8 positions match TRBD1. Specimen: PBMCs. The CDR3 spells CASSRDRGHYEQYF. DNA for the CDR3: TGTGCCAGCAGCAGAGACAGGGGCCATTACGAGCAGTACTTC.